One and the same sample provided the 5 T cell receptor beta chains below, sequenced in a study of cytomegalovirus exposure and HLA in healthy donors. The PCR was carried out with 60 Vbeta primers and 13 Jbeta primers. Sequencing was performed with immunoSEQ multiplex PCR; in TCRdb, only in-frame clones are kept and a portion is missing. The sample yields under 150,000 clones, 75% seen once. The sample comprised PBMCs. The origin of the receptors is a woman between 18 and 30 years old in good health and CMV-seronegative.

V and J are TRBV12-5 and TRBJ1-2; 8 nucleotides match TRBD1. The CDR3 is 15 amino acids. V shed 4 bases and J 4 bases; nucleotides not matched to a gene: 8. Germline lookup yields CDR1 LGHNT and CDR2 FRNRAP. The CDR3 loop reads CASGSDRDIIYGYTF. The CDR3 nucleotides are TGTGCTAGTGGTTCGGACAGGGACATTATCTATGGCTACACCTTC.

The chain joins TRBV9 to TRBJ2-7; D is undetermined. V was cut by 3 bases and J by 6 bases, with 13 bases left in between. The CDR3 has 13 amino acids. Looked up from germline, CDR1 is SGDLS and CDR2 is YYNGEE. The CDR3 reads CASSADRVAEQYF. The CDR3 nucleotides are TGTGCCAGCAGCGCAGATCGGGTGGCCGAGCAGTACTTC.

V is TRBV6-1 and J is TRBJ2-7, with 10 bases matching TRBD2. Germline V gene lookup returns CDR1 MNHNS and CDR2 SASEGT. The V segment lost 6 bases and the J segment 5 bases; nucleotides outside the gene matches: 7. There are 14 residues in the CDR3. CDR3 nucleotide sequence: TGTGCCAGCAGGGGGACTAGCGCGAGGGACGAGCAGTACTTC. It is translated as CASRGTSARDEQYF.

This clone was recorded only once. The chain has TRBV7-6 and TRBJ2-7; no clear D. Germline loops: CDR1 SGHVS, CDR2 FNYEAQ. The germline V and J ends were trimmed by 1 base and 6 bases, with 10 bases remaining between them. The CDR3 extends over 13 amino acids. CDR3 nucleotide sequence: TGTGCCAGCAGCTTAGTCCACAGTACCGAGCAGTACTTC. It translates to CASSLVHSTEQYF.

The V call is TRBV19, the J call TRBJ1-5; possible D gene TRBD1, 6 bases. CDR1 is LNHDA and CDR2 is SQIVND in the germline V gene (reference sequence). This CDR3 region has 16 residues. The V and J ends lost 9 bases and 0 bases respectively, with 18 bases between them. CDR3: CASCFIRDTSNQPQHF. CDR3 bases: TGTGCCAGCTGTTTTATCCGGGACACTAGCAATCAGCCCCAGCATTTT.